One T cell receptor (beta chain) is described in this entry. The antigen is unknown. Random-hexamer reverse transcription was applied to about 0.5 to 1 ug RNA. A single record per CDR3 protein comes from TCRdb applying MiXCR to the immunoSEQ multiplex PCR reads. The data hold 70,000 to 85,000 distinct CDR3 sequences, with about 95% observed a single time. The data belong to a study of CD8 T cells in Susac syndrome. Study background: Patients with Susac syndrome were therapy-naive, taking corticosteroids, with some also receiving intravenous immunoglobulin, or taking intravenous immunoglobulin alone at the time their blood was drawn. General study points: In total CD8+ repertoires, over 15 Susac-specific public clones were found, and CD8+ TEMRA repertoires had about five.

High-throughput TCR beta sequencing covered peripheral CD8+ and CD4+ T cells. Patients with Susac syndrome fulfilled recently defined diagnostic criteria for definite or probable disease. V was cut by 0 bases and J by 3 bases, with 11 bases left in between. The germline gives CDR1 MGHRA, CDR2 YSYEKL. This CDR3 has 15 residues. Sample: CD8+ T cells from PBMCs. This sequence joins TRBV4-1 and TRBJ1-1, with D perhaps TRBD1 (6 bases). This clonotype originated in a human donor with Susac syndrome. As DNA, the CDR3 is TGCGCCAGCAGCCAAGATGGGGGCAGGTACACTGAAGCTTTCTTT. Protein product: CASSQDGGRYTEAFF.